Included here is one T cell receptor beta chain sequence, with context. Its antigen remains unknown. Since all of the isolated RNA was reverse transcribed, expressed TCRB transcripts were what got sequenced. TCRdb's copy holds only in-frame clones and misses some; the assay was immunoSEQ multiplex PCR. This table holds about 180,000 clones, less than 9.5% found once. This record comes from a study of beta chain features in type 1 diabetes. With V trimmed by 6 bases and J by 1 base, 3 bases remained unmatched. The CDR3 spans 15 residues. CDR1 MDHEN and CDR2 SYDVKM come from the germline V gene. Whole-study findings and limits: The study found moderately but significantly shorter TCRB CDR3s in all four CD4+ subsets of Type 1 diabetes patients.

The sample comprised central memory CD4+ T cells from blood. This sequence originates from a woman aged 40 to 49 with type 1 diabetes. The rearrangement uses TRBV28 and TRBJ1-5; 10 bases align to TRBD1. The CDR3 spells CASRRQGASNQPQHF. In DNA form, the CDR3 reads TGTGCCAGCAGGCGACAGGGGGCAAGCAATCAGCCCCAGCATTTT.